Following are 21 T cell receptor beta chains from one sample sequenced in a study of cytomegalovirus exposure and HLA in healthy donors listed by TCRdb under 2017. The library relied on the immunoSEQ multiplex PCR assay. The immuneACCESS repertoire file appears here via TCRdb, limited to in-frame rearrangements. These files lack a portion of the clones; in checked studies, under half of the deficit traces to unresolved V genes, and the cause of the others is not known. The sample records about 120,000 clones, 70% to 90% of which are singletons. The leading ten clones occupy 2% to 2.5% of the sample. The sample comprised PBMCs. Receptor source: a woman in her 30s in good health and CMV-seronegative.

The gene calls are TRBV7-2 and TRBJ2-7; 11 nucleotides line up with TRBD2. The CDR3 is 14 amino acids. J lost 2 bases, V lost 6 bases, and 3 bases had no gene match. CDR1 and CDR2 (germline): SGHTA, FQGNSA. The CDR3 DNA follows: TGTGCCAGCAGTATAGCGGGGGGGCCCTACGAGCAGTACTTC. This sequence encodes CASSIAGGPYEQYF.

The V and J genes are TRBV11-2 and TRBJ2-3, with TRBD2 matching over 11 bases. The CDR3 sequence is 15 residues long. The ends lost 5 bases at V and 6 bases at J; junction bases unmatched: 7. The germline V gene encodes CDR1 SGHAT and CDR2 FQNNGV. CDR3 DNA sequence: TGTGCCAGCAGCCCCATTAGCGGGGGGGCCGATACGCAGTATTTT. Translated: CASSPISGGADTQYF.

J is TRBJ2-1 and V is TRBV7-2; D might be TRBD2 (7 bases). Germline V gives CDR1 SGHTA, CDR2 FQGNSA. V dropped 5 bases and J dropped 6 bases, with 17 bases sitting between them. The CDR3 is 15 amino acids. The CDR3 DNA sequence: TGTGCCAGCAGCAAGGGGGGGCGGAGCCCCAATGAGCAGTTCTTC. It yields the protein CASSKGGRSPNEQFF.

The chain combines TRBV7-2 with TRBJ1-4; no reliable D call. In germline, CDR1 is SGHTA, CDR2 FQGNSA. The CDR3 sequence is 15 residues long. V was cut by 1 base and J by 3 bases, with 9 bases left in between. DNA of the CDR3: TGTGCCAGCAGCTTAGATGGGAGGGCTAATGAAAAACTGTTTTTT. Translating it yields CASSLDGRANEKLFF.

The chain recombines TRBV4-1 with TRBJ1-5; TRBD1 matches at 7 bases. The V and J ends lost 3 bases and 1 base, in that order; junction bases with no gene match: 3. CDR1 is MGHRA and CDR2 is YSYEKL in the germline V gene. The CDR3 is 15 residues long. In DNA, the CDR3 is TGCGCCAGCAGCCAGCAGGGGGGAAGCAATCAGCCCCAGCATTTT. It encodes CASSQQGGSNQPQHF.

The chain carries TRBV5-8 and TRBJ1-5; TRBD1 aligns across 7 bases. The CDR3 spans 15 residues. Per germline, CDR1 SGHTS and CDR2 YDEGEE. Unmatched junction bases numbered 8, after V lost 1 base and J lost 7 bases. The CDR3 loop is CASSLRQGQVQPQHF. Written as DNA, the CDR3 is TGTGCCAGCAGCTTGCGACAGGGTCAAGTGCAGCCCCAGCATTTT.

This rearrangement joins TRBV5-1 to TRBJ1-5; TRBD1 matches 8 bases. V lost 2 bases and J lost 2; bases outside the gene matches: 6. Looked up from germline, CDR1 is SGHRS and CDR2 is YFSETQ. The CDR3 spans 16 residues. The CDR3 DNA reads as TGCGCCAGCAGCTTAACACCGGGACAGGGCAATCAGCCCCAGCATTTT. Translating it yields CASSLTPGQGNQPQHF.

The chain has TRBV9 and TRBJ1-2, with 7 bases matching TRBD1. J gave up 4 bases and V 1 base, and 4 bases lay outside the gene matches. CDR1 and CDR2 from the germline V gene are SGDLS and YYNGEE. CDR3 length: 14 residues. The CDR3 region has the DNA TGTGCCAGCAGCGTATTGGACAGGAGCTATGGCTACACCTTC. Protein: CASSVLDRSYGYTF.

V gene TRBV2 combines with J gene TRBJ1-5; 10 positions agree with TRBD1. Trimming cost V 8 bases and J 2 bases; bases outside gene matches: 12. This CDR3 is 17 amino acids long. Looked up from germline, CDR1 is SNHLY and CDR2 is FYNNEI. DNA for the CDR3: TGTGCCAGCGCCTATAATATGGGGACAGGGGGCAATCAGCCCCAGCATTTT. Encoded protein: CASAYNMGTGGNQPQHF.

J is TRBJ2-5 and V is TRBV2, with D perhaps TRBD2 (5 bases). CDR3 size: 15 residues. Trimming shortened V by 1 base and J by 4 bases, and 13 bases separated the two germline ends. Germline V gives CDR1 SNHLY, CDR2 FYNNEI. Here the CDR3 DNA reads TGTGCCAGCAGTGAAGAGGGTAGCGTTCCAGAGACCCAGTACTTC. It yields the protein CASSEEGSVPETQYF.

The chain links TRBV30 to TRBJ1-5; D uncertain. Germline CDR1 reads GTSNPN; CDR2 reads SVGIG (reference sequence). The CDR3 has 12 residues. Deletions cut 1 base from V and 1 base from J, with 2 bases between. The CDR3 DNA reads TGTGCCTGGAGTGCGAGCAATCAGCCCCAGCATTTT. It specifies CAWSASNQPQHF.

The chain has TRBV12-5 and TRBJ2-1; 9 positions match TRBD1. The germline V gene encodes CDR1 LGHNT and CDR2 FRNRAP. The ends lost 4 bases at V and 3 bases at J; junction bases unmatched: 10. This CDR3 has 17 amino acids. CDR3 coding DNA: TGTGCTAGTGGTTCCCCCGGGACAGGGAATAGCTACAATGAGCAGTTCTTC. It yields the protein CASGSPGTGNSYNEQFF.

The chain carries TRBV4-1 and TRBJ1-2; 9 bases are a match to TRBD1. From germline, CDR1 is MGHRA and CDR2 YSYEKL. The CDR3 length is 13 residues. V trimming: 4 bases; J trimming: 6 bases; junction bases outside the gene matches: 3. This chain's CDR3 is CASSRTGVDGYTF. In nucleotides, the CDR3 is TGCGCCAGCAGCCGGACAGGGGTCGATGGCTACACCTTC.

The CDR3 DNA is TGTGCCAGCAGCCCAACTAGCGGGGGCCCGCGTGACACAGATACGCAGTATTTT. It yields the protein CASSPTSGGPRDTDTQYF. The chain joins TRBV7-9 to TRBJ2-3, with 11 bases that match TRBD2. With 5 bases clipped from V and 2 bases from J, the junction kept 12 bases outside the gene matches. Germline assignment: CDR1 SEHNR and CDR2 FQNEAQ (reference sequence). CDR3 length: 18 amino acids.

This chain joins TRBV7-9 and TRBJ1-4; D is possibly TRBD1 (5 bases). CDR3 length equals 14 residues. CDR1 and CDR2 from the germline V gene are SEHNR and FQNEAQ (reference sequence). Trimming left V 5 bases short and J 4 bases short, with 11 bases between. CDR3 amino acids: CASSPPQVNEKLFF. For the CDR3, the DNA is TGTGCCAGCAGCCCCCCACAGGTTAATGAAAAACTGTTTTTT.

The V gene is TRBV7-2, the J gene TRBJ2-5, with 7 nucleotides matching TRBD1. Losses at the gene ends were 2 bases for V and 11 bases for J; bases not matched to a gene: 17. Germline assignment: CDR1 SGHTA and CDR2 FQGNSA. There are 16 residues in the CDR3. The CDR3 DNA reads TGTGCCAGCAGCTTAAGGACAGGCATATCAGAAGCGGCTCAGTACTTC. Its translation: CASSLRTGISEAAQYF.

J is TRBJ1-6 and V is TRBV5-5, with D possibly being TRBD1 (5 bases). V lost 2 bases and J 10 bases, leaving 13 bases between the germline ends. Germline CDR1 and CDR2: SGHKS and YYEKEE (reference sequence). The CDR3 extends over 14 amino acids. The CDR3 sequence is CASSFQTAMSPLHF. The CDR3 region has the DNA TGTGCCAGCAGCTTCCAGACAGCTATGTCACCCCTCCACTTT.

This clone turned up a few times. The chain links TRBV4-1 to TRBJ1-5; D unclear. Germline CDR1 reads MGHRA; CDR2 reads YSYEKL. CDR3 size: 15 residues. Between the trimmed V and J ends, which lost 0 bases and 4 bases, there was a span of 10 bases. This chain's CDR3 is CASSQDGRGNQPQHF. The CDR3, as DNA: TGCGCCAGCAGCCAAGATGGGCGCGGGAATCAGCCCCAGCATTTT.

J is TRBJ2-1 and V is TRBV19; 11 bases align to TRBD1. The junction had 6 bases not matched to a gene; V was cut back by 1 base and J by 7 bases. CDR1 and CDR2 (germline): LNHDA, SQIVND (reference sequence). The CDR3 runs 16 residues. The CDR3 nucleotides read TGTGCCAGTAGTATAGTCATTGGACAGGGGGCGAATGAGCAGTTCTTC. Its translation: CASSIVIGQGANEQFF. Looking up the rest from reference TRBV19 and TRBJ2-1 gives the full variable domain: DGGITQSPKYLFRKEGQNVTLSCEQNLNHDAMYWYRQDPGQGLRLIYYSQIVNDFQKGDIAEGYSVSREKKESFPLTVTSAQKNPTAFYLCASSIVIGQGANEQFFGPGTRLTVL.

The chain has TRBV13 and TRBJ2-5; D remains unclear. The CDR3 is 15 residues long. In germline, CDR1 is PRHDT, CDR2 FYEKMQ (reference sequence). Trimming removed 0 bases from V and 1 base from J, with 9 bases in between. Here the CDR3 reads CASSLGRGGQETQYF. The CDR3, as DNA: TGTGCCAGCAGCTTAGGCCGAGGTGGCCAAGAGACCCAGTACTTC.

The chain couples TRBV19 to TRBJ2-7; no firm D call. The germline V and J ends were trimmed by 6 bases and 3 bases, with 12 bases remaining between them. CDR1 is LNHDA and CDR2 is SQIVND in the germline V gene (reference sequence). This CDR3 has 13 residues. The CDR3 region is CASSPPPFYEQYF. The CDR3 bases are TGTGCCAGTAGCCCCCCTCCCTTCTACGAGCAGTACTTC.